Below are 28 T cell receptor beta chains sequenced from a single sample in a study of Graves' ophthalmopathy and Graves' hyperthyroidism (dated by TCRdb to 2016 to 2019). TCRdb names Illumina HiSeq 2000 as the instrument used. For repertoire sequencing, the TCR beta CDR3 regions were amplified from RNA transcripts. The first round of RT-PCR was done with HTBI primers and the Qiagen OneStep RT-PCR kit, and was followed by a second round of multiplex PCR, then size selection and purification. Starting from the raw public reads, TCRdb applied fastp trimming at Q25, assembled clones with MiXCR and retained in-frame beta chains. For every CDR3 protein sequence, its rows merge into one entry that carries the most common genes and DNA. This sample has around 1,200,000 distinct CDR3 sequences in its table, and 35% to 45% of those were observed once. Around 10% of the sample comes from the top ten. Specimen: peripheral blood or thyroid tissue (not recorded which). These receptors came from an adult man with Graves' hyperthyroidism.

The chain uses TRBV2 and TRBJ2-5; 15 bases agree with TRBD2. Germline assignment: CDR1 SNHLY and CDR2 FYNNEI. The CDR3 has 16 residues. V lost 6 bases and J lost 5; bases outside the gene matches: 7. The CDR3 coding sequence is TGTGCCAGCAGCGCCGGGACTAGCGGGAGGTTGGAGACCCAGTACTTC. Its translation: CASSAGTSGRLETQYF.

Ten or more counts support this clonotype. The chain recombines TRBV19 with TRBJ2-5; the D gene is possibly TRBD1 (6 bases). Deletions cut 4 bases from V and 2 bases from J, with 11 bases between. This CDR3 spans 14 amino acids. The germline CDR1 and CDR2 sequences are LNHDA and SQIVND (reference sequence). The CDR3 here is CASSTSTGQETQYF. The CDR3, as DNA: TGTGCCAGTAGTACGTCGACAGGTCAAGAGACCCAGTACTTC.

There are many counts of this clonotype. Here the CDR3 DNA reads TGTGCCAGCAGCCCAATGACCTCGGGACTAGCGGGAGCTGGGGCCAACGTCCTGACTTTC. Translated, it gives CASSPMTSGLAGAGANVLTF. The chain uses TRBV5-4 and TRBJ2-6; 14 positions agree with TRBD2. Per the germline V gene, CDR1 is SGHNT and CDR2 is YYREEE (reference sequence). V lost 4 bases to trimming and J lost 2 bases; unmatched junction nucleotides: 11. The CDR3 has 20 residues.

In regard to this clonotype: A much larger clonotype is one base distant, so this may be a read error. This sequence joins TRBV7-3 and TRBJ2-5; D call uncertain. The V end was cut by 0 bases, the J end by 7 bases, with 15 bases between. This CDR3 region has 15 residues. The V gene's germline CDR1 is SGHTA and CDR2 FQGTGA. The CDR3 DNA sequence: TGTGCCAGCAGCTTAACGGGAAGGGCTTTGGGGACCCAGTACTTC. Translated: CASSLTGRALGTQYF.

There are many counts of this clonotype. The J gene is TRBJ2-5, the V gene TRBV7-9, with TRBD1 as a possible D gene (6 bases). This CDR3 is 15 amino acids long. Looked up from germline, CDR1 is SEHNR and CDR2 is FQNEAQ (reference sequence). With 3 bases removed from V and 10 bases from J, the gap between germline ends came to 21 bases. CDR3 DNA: TGTGCCAGCAGCTTCACCGCCGGGACACTGGAATTCCAGTACTTC. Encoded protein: CASSFTAGTLEFQYF. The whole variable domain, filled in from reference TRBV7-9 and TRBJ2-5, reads DTGVSQNPRHKITKRGQNVTFRCDPISEHNRLYWYRQTLGQGPEFLTYFQNEAQLEKSRLLSDRFSAERPKGSFSTLEIQRTEQGDSAMYLCASSFTAGTLEFQYFGPGTRLLVL.

CDR3 nucleotide sequence: TGTGCCATCAGTGAGGGGACGCGGGGGGGCACGGAGACCCAGTACTTC. Translation: CAISEGTRGGTETQYF. The rearrangement joins TRBV10-3 to TRBJ2-5; 9 nucleotides agree with TRBD2. The CDR3 is 16 amino acids. Germline lookup yields CDR1 ENHRY and CDR2 SYGVKD. V lost 2 bases to trimming and J lost 5 bases; unmatched junction nucleotides: 9.

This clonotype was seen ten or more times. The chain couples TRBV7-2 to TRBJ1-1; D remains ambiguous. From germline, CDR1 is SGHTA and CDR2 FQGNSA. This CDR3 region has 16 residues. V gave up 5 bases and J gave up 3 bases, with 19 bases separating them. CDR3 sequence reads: CASSLRRQTWDTEAFF. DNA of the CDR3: TGTGCCAGCAGCCTTCGGAGACAAACATGGGACACTGAAGCTTTCTTT. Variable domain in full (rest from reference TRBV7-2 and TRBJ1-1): GAGVSQSPSNKVTEKGKDVELRCDPISGHTALYWYRQSLGQGLEFLIYFQGNSAPDKSGLPSDRFSAERTGGSVSTLTIQRTQQEDSAVYLCASSLRRQTWDTEAFFGQGTRLTVV.

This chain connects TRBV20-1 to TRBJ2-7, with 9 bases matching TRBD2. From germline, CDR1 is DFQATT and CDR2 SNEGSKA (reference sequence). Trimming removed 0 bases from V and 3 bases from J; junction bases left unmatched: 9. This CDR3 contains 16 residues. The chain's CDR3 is CSARDAGGALYYEQYF. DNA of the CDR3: TGCAGTGCTAGAGATGCGGGAGGGGCACTATACTACGAGCAGTACTTC.

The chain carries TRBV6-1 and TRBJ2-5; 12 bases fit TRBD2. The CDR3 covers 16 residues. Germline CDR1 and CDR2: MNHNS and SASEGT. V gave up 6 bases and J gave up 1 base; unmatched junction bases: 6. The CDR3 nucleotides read TGTGCCAGCAGATCAACTAGCGGGAGGACCCAAGAGACCCAGTACTTC. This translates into CASRSTSGRTQETQYF.

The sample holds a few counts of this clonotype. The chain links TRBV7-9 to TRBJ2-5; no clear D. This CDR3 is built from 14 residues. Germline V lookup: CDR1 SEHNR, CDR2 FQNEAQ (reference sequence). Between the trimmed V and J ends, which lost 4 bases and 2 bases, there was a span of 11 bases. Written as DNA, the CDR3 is TGTGCCAGCAGCTGGTCTAGTCGGCAAGAGACCCAGTACTTC. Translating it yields CASSWSSRQETQYF.

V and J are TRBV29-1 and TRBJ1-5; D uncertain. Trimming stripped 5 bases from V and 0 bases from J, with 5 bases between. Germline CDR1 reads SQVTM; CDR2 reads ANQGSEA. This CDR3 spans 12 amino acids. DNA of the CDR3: TGCAGCGTTTCCGCTAGCAATCAGCCCCAGCATTTT. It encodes CSVSASNQPQHF.

The CDR3 here is CASSARTGEGYEQYF. The DNA of the CDR3 is TGTGCCAGCAGCGCAAGGACAGGGGAAGGCTACGAGCAGTACTTC. The chain carries TRBV7-2 and TRBJ2-7; 9 bases fit TRBD1. CDR3 length equals 15 residues. With V trimmed by 5 bases and J by 3 bases, 8 bases remained unmatched. The germline gives CDR1 SGHTA, CDR2 FQGNSA.

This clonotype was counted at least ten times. The CDR3 spells CASSKDWDRADGYTF. CDR3 DNA: TGTGCCAGTAGCAAAGATTGGGACAGGGCCGATGGCTACACCTTC. The genes are TRBV19 and TRBJ1-2; TRBD1 agrees at 9 bases. CDR3 length equals 15 residues. CDR1 and CDR2 from the germline V gene are LNHDA and SQIVND (reference sequence). V lost 6 bases, J lost 6 bases, and 11 bases stayed unmatched.

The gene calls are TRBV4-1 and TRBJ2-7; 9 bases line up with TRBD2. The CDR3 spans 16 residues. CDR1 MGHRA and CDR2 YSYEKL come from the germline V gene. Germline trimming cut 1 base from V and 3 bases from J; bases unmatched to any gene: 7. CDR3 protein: CASSQVGLANDYEQYF. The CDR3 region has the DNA TGCGCCAGCAGCCAAGTCGGACTAGCGAATGACTACGAGCAGTACTTC.

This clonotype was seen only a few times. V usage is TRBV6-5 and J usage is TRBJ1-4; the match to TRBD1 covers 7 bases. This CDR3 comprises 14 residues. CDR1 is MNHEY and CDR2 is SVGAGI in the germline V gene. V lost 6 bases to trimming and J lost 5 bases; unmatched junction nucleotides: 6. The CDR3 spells CASSRGGRNEKLFF. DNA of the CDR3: TGTGCCAGCAGCAGGGGGGGGCGAAATGAAAAACTGTTTTTT.

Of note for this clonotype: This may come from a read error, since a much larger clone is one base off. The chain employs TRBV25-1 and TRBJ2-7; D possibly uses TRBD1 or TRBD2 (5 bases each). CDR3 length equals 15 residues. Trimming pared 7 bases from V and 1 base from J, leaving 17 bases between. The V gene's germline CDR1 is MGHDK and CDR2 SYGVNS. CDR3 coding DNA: TGTGCCAGCACTTCGTACGGGGCGGGTTCCTACGAGCAGTACTTC. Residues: CASTSYGAGSYEQYF.

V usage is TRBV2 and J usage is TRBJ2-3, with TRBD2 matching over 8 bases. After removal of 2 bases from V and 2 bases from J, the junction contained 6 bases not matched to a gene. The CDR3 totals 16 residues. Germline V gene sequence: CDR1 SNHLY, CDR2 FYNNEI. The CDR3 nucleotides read TGTGCCAGCAGTGAACCGTCTAGCGGGTACACAGATACGCAGTATTTT. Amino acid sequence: CASSEPSSGYTDTQYF.

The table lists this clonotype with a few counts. The CDR3 DNA follows: TGCGCCAGCAGCCCGTACCCGGGACAGGGGAGGGTTGGCTACACCTTC. As protein: CASSPYPGQGRVGYTF. The chain combines TRBV4-3 with TRBJ1-2, with TRBD1 matching 10 bases. This CDR3 is 16 amino acids long. The junction had 12 bases not matched to a gene; V was cut back by 4 bases and J by 7 bases. Germline values: CDR1 LGHNA, CDR2 YSLEER.

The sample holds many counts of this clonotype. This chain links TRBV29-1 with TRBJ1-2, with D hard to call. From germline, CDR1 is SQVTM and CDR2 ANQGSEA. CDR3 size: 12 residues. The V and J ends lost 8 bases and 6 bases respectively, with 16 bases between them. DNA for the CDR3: TGCAGCCTTGGGCAGGCAATCGATGGCTACACCTTC. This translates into CSLGQAIDGYTF.

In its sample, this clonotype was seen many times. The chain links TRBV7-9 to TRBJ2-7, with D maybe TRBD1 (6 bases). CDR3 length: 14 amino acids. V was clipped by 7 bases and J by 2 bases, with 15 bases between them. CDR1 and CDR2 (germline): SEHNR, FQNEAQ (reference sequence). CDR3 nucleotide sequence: TGTGCCAGCACCCGGACAGCCTCCACCTACGAGCAGTACTTC. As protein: CASTRTASTYEQYF.

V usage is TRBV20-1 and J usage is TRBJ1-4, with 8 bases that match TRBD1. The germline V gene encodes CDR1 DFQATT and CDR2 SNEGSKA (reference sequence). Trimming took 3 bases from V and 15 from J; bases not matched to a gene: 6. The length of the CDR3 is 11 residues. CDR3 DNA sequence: TGCAGTGCTAGTGCACCGGGACAGGTGTTTTTT. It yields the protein CSASAPGQVFF.

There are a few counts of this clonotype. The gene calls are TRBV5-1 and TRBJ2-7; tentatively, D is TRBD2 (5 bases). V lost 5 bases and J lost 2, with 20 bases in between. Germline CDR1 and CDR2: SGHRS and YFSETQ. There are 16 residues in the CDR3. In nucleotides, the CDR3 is TGCGCCAGCAGACCCCTAGGTGGGAGAACTCCCTACGAGCAGTACTTC. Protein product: CASRPLGGRTPYEQYF.

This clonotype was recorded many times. The CDR3 region has the DNA TGCGCCAGCAAACAAGAGAATCAGCCCCAGCATTTT. Residues: CASKQENQPQHF. The gene calls are TRBV10-2 and TRBJ1-5; D ambiguous. The CDR3 has 12 amino acids. Germline lookup yields CDR1 WSHSY and CDR2 SAAADI. V dropped 7 bases and J dropped 4 bases, with 8 bases sitting between them.

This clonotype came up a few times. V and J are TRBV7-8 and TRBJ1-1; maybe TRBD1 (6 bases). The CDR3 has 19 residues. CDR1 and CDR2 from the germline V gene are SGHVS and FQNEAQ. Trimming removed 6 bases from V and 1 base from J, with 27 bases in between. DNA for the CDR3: TGTGCCAGCAGTTCCCCAGGCCCCGGGGTGGGACATAGGAACACTGAAGCTTTCTTT. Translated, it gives CASSSPGPGVGHRNTEAFF.

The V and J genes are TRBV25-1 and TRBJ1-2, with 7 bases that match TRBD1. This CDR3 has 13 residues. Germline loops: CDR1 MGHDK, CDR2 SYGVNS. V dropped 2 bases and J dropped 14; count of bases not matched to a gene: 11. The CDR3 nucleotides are TGTGCCAGCAGTGAAAAACCCCAGGGGGTATTTACCTTC. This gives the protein CASSEKPQGVFTF.

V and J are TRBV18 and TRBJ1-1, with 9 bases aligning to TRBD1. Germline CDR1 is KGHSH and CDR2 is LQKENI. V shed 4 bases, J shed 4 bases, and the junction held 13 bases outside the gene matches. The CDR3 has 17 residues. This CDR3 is CASSLTGTGPFGTEAFF. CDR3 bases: TGTGCCAGCTCACTGACCGGGACAGGGCCCTTTGGCACTGAAGCTTTCTTT.

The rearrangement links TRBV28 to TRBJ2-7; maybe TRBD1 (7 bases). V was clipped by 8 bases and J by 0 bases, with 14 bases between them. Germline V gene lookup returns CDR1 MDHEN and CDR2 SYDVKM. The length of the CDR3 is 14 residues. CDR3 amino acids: CASAGQMYSYEQYF. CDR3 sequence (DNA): TGTGCCAGCGCGGGACAGATGTACTCCTACGAGCAGTACTTC.

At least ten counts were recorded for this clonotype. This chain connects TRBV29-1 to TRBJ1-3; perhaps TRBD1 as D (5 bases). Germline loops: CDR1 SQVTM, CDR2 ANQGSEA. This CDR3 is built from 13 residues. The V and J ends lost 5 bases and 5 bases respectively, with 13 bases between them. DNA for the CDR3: TGCAGCGTTTCAGGAGAGGGGAGAAACACCATATATTTT. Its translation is CSVSGEGRNTIYF.